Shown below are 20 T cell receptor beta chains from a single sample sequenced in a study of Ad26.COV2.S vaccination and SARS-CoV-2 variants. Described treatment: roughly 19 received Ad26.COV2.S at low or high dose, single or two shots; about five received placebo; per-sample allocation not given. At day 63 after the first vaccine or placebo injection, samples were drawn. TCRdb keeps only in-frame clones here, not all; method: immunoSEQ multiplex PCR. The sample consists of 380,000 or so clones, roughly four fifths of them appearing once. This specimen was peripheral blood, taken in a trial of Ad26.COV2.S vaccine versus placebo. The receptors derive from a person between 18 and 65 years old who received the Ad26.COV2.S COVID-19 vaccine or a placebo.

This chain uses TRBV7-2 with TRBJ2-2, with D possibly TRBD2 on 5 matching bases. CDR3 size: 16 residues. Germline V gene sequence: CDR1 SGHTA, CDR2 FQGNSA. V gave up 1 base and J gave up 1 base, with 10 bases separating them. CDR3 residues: CASSLVPSRNTGELFF. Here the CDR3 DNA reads TGTGCCAGCAGCTTAGTCCCTAGCAGGAACACCGGGGAGCTGTTTTTT.

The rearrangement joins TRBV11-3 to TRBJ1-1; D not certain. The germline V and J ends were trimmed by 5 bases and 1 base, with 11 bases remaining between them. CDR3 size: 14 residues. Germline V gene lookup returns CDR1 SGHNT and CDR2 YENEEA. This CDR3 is CASSATTRNTEAFF. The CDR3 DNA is TGTGCCAGCAGCGCCACCACTCGGAACACTGAAGCTTTCTTT.

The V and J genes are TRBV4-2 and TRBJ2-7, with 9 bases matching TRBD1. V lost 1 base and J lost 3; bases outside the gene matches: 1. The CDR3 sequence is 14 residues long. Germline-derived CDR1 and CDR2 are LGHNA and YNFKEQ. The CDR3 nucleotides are TGTGCCAGCAGCCAAGCGACAGGGGGCTACGAGCAGTACTTC. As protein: CASSQATGGYEQYF.

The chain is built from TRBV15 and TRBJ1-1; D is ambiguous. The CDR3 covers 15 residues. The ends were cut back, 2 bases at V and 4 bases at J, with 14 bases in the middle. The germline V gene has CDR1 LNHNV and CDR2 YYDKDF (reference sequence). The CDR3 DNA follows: TGTGCCACCAGCAGACGCGTGGGTAGCACCACTGAAGCTTTCTTT. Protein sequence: CATSRRVGSTTEAFF.

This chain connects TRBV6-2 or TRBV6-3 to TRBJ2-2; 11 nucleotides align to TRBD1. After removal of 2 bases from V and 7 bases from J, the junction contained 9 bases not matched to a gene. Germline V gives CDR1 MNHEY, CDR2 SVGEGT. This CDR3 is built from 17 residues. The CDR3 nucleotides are TGTGCCAGCAGTTACGGGACCTGGACAGGGGGCATCGGGGAGCTGTTTTTT. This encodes CASSYGTWTGGIGELFF.

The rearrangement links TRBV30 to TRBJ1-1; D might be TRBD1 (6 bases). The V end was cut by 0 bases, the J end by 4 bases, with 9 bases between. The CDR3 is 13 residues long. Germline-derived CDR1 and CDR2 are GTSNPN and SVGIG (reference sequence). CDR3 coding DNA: TGTGCCTGGAGTGTAACAGGGCCCACTGAAGCTTTCTTT. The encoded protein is CAWSVTGPTEAFF.

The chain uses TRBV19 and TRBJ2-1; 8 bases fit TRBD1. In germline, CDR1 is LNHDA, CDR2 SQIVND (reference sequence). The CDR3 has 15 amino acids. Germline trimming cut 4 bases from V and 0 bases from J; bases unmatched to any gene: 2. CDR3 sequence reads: CASSTDRGSYNEQFF. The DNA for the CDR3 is TGTGCCAGTAGTACTGACAGGGGCTCCTACAATGAGCAGTTCTTC. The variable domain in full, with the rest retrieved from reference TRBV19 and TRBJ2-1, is DGGITQSPKYLFRKEGQNVTLSCEQNLNHDAMYWYRQDPGQGLRLIYYSQIVNDFQKGDIAEGYSVSREKKESFPLTVTSAQKNPTAFYLCASSTDRGSYNEQFFGPGTRLTVL.

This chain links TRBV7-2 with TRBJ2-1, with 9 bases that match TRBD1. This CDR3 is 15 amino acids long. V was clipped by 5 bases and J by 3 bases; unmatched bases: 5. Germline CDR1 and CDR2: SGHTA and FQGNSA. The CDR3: CASSQGTGSYNEQFF. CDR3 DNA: TGTGCCAGCAGCCAAGGGACAGGGAGCTACAATGAGCAGTTCTTC.

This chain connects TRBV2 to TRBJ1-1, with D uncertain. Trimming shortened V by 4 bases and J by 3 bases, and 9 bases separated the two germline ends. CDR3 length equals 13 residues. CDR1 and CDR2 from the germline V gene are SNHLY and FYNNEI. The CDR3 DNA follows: TGTGCCAGCAGTGGGGAGAGGCACACTGAAGCTTTCTTT. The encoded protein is CASSGERHTEAFF.

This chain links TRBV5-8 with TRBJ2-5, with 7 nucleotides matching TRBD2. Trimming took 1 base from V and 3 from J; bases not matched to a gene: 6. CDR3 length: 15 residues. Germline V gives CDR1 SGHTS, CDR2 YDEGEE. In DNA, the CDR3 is TGTGCCAGCAGCTTGAGCTCCGCGGGGGAAGAGACCCAGTACTTC. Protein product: CASSLSSAGEETQYF.

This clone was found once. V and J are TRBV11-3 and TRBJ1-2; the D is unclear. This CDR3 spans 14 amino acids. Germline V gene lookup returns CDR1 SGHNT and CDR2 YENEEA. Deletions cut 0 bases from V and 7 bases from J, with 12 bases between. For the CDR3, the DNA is TGTGCCAGCAGCTTAGAGCGGTTTGGCGGTGGCTACACCTTC. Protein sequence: CASSLERFGGGYTF.

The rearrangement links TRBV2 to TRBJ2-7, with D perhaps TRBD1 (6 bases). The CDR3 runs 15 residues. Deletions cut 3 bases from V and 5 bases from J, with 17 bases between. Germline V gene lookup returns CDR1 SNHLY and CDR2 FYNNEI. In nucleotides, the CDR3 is TGTGCCAGCAGTGATCTGGGGGCCTCTGAGGACGAGCAGTACTTC. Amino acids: CASSDLGASEDEQYF.

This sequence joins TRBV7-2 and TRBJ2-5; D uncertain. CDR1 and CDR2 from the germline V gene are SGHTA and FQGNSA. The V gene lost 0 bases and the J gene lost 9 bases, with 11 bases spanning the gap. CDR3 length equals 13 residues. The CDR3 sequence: CASSLARTTAQYF. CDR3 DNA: TGTGCCAGCAGCTTAGCGCGCACCACAGCCCAGTACTTC.

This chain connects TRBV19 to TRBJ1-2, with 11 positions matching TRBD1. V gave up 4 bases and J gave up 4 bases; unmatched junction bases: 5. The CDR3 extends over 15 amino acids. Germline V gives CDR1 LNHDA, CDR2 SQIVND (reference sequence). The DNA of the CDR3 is TGTGCCAGTAGTAGGACAGGGGGCGGTGGCTATGGCTACACCTTC. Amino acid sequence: CASSRTGGGGYGYTF.

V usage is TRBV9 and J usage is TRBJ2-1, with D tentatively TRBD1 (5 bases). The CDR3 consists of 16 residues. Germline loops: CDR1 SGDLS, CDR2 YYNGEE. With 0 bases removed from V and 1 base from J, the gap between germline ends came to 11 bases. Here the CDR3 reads CASSVVSQGSYNEQFF. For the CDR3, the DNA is TGTGCCAGCAGCGTAGTGTCCCAGGGATCCTACAATGAGCAGTTCTTC.

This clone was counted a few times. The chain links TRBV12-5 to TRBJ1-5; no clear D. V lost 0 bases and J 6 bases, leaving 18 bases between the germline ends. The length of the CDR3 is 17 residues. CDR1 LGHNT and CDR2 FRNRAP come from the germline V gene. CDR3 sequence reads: CASGLVKGWESPQPQHF. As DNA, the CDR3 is TGTGCTAGTGGTTTGGTAAAGGGATGGGAAAGTCCTCAGCCCCAGCATTTT.

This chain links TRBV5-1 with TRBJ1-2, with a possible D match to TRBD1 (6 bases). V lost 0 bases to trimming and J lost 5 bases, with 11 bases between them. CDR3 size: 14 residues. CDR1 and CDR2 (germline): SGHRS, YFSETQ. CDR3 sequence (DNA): TGCGCCAGCAGCTTGGCGGGGGGGCTATATGGCTACACCTTC. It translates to CASSLAGGLYGYTF.

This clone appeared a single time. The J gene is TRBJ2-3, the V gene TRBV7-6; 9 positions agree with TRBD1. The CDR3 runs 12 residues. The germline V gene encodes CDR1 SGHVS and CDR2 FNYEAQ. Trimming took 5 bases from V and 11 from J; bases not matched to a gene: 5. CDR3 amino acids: CASSAGQGKQYF. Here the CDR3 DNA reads TGTGCCAGCAGCGCCGGACAGGGGAAGCAGTATTTT.

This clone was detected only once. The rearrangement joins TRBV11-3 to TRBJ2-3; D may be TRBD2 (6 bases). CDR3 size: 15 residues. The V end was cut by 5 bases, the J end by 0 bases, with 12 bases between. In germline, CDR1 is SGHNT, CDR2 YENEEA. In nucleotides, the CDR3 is TGTGCCAGCAGCCGGGGACTGATTAGCACAGATACGCAGTATTTT. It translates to CASSRGLISTDTQYF.

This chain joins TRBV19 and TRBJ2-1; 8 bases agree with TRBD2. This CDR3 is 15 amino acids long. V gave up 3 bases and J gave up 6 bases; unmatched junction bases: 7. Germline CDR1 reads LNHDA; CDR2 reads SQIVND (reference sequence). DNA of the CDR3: TGTGCCAGTAGTATTGGGGCGGGAGGATCCAATGAGCAGTTCTTC. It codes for CASSIGAGGSNEQFF.